This T cell receptor beta chain was identified in a study of cytomegalovirus exposure and HLA in healthy donors. The CDR3 has 11 amino acids. In germline, CDR1 is SGHTA, CDR2 FQGNSA. Researchers ran the PCR with 60 Vbeta and 13 Jbeta primers. The data were produced by immunoSEQ multiplex PCR, yet TCRdb's version contains in-frame clones alone and is incomplete. The sample lists more than 150,000 clones; roughly 82% were seen once. The chain carries TRBV7-2 and TRBJ2-5; D call uncertain. The J call is doubtful: the DNA matches TRBJ2-7 better. This clonotype was obtained from a man aged 35 to 55 in good health and CMV-seronegative. Sequencing input: PBMCs. The chain's CDR3 is CASSNGYEQYF. The CDR3 DNA reads as TGTGCCAGCAGTAACGGGTACGAGCAGTACTTC.